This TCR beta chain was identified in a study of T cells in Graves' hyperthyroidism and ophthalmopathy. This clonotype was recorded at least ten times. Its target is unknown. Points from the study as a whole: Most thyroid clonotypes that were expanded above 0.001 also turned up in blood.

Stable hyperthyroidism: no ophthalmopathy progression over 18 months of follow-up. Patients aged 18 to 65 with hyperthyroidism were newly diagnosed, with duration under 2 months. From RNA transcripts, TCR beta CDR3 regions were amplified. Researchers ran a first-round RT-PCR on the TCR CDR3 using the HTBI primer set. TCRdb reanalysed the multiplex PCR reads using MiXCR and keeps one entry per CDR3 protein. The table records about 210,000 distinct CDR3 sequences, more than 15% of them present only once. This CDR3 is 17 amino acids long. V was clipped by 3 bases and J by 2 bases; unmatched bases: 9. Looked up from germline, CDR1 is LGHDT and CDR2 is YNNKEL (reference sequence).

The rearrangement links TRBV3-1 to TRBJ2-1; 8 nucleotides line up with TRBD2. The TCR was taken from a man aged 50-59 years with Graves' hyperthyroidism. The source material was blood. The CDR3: CASSQGTTSGPYNEQFF. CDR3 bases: TGTGCCAGCAGCCAGGGCACCACTAGCGGCCCCTACAATGAGCAGTTCTTC.